Sequencing of this T cell receptor (beta chain) was carried out in a study of Graves' ophthalmopathy and Graves' hyperthyroidism. RNA served as the template for amplifying TCR beta CDR3 regions. The library came from an HTBI-primed first-round RT-PCR and a second-round multiplex PCR. One entry per CDR3 protein results from TCRdb running MiXCR on the multiplex PCR reads. The sample lists under 800,000 distinct CDR3 sequences, 20% to 25% occurring once. Eligible hyperthyroidism cases comprised new diagnoses of under 2 months' duration in individuals aged 18 to 65. The PBMC fraction was derived from about 10 ml of fresh peripheral blood. Looked up from germline, CDR1 is MRHNA and CDR2 is SNTAGT. There are 18 residues in the CDR3. Trimming removed 6 bases from V and 6 bases from J, with 27 bases in between.

The clonotype comes from a woman aged 18-35 years with stable Graves' hyperthyroidism. Some clones in this sample may be carry-over from other donors' samples. Sequenced sample: peripheral blood. The rearrangement uses TRBV6-4 and TRBJ1-5; perhaps TRBD1 as D (5 bases). The CDR3 DNA sequence: TGTGCCAGCAGCGCCTCCGGGTCCTTCAGGGCGTTGATTCAGCCCCAGCATTTT. Its translation is CASSASGSFRALIQPQHF.